This passage covers 6 T cell receptor beta chains from one sample sequenced in a study of blood T cell repertoires in COVID-19. Data came from immunoSEQ multiplex PCR; TCRdb stores just in-frame clones and leaves some out. The sample yields about 120,000 clones, over 75% seen once. The sequenced sample was peripheral blood. The source is a man in his 70s with active or convalescent COVID-19.

About this clone itself: Mismatch with germline at one junction end may stem from a read error. This sequence joins TRBV5-1 and TRBJ2-3, with TRBD1 identical over 9 bases. The CDR3 consists of 17 residues. In germline, CDR1 is SGHRS, CDR2 YFSETQ. This chain's CDR3 is CASRLDGQGLSTDTQYF. In nucleotides, the CDR3 is TGCGCCAGCAGGTTGGACGGACAGGGGCTAAGCACAGATACGCAGTATTTT.

The V gene is TRBV19, the J gene TRBJ1-2; D remains unclear. The CDR3 loop spans 13 amino acids. Germline-derived CDR1 and CDR2 are LNHDA and SQIVND (reference sequence). V gave up 4 bases and J gave up 8 bases, with 14 bases separating them. The CDR3 spells CASSKRPRGGYTF. CDR3 coding DNA: TGTGCCAGTAGTAAACGACCGAGAGGGGGCTACACCTTC.

This clone was observed once. Written as DNA, the CDR3 is TGTGCCTGGAGAGCTAGCGGGAGGTTATCTTACGAGCAGTACTTC. Its translation: CAWRASGRLSYEQYF. This chain connects TRBV30 to TRBJ2-7; 11 bases agree with TRBD2. The junction had 8 bases not matched to a gene; V was cut back by 3 bases and J by 4 bases. CDR1 and CDR2 (germline): GTSNPN, SVGIG (reference sequence). The CDR3 totals 15 residues.

The genes are TRBV9 and TRBJ1-1; D is perhaps TRBD1 (6 bases). The CDR3 is 14 amino acids. CDR1 and CDR2 (germline): SGDLS, YYNGEE. V lost 4 bases, J lost 2 bases, and 12 bases lay in between. DNA of the CDR3: TGTGCCAGCAGCCCACAGGGAGATAACACTGAAGCTTTCTTT. Translation: CASSPQGDNTEAFF. Complete variable domain (other parts from reference TRBV9 and TRBJ1-1): DSGVTQTPKHLITATGQRVTLRCSPRSGDLSVYWYQQSLDQGLQFLIQYYNGEERAKGNILERFSAQQFPDLHSELNLSSLELGDSALYFCASSPQGDNTEAFFGQGTRLTVV.

The CDR3 coding sequence is TGTGCCAGTAGTGAGACAGATAAAAACTATGGCTACACCTTC. It codes for CASSETDKNYGYTF. V usage is TRBV19 and J usage is TRBJ1-2, with a tentative D call TRBD1 (5 bases). Germline V gene lookup returns CDR1 LNHDA and CDR2 SQIVND (reference sequence). The CDR3 sequence is 14 residues long. V dropped 5 bases and J dropped 2 bases, with 12 bases sitting between them.

J is TRBJ2-1 and V is TRBV7-3; D possibly corresponds to TRBD2 (5 bases). CDR1 and CDR2 (germline): SGHTA, FQGTGA. V was clipped by 3 bases and J by 2 bases, with 14 bases between them. This CDR3 contains 16 residues. CDR3 sequence (DNA): TGTGCCAGCAGCTTGAGCCGGACGAGGGCCTACAATGAGCAGTTCTTC. This gives the protein CASSLSRTRAYNEQFF.